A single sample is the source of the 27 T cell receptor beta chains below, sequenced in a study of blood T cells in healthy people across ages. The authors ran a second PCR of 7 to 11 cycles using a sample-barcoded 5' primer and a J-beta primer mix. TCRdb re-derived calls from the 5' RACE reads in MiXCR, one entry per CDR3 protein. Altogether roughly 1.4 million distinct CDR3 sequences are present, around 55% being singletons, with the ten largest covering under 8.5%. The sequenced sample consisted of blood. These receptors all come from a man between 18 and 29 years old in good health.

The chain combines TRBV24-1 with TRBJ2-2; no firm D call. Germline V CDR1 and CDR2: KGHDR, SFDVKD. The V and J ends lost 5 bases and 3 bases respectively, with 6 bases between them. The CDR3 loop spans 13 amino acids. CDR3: CATSGEDTGELFF. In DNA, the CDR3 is TGTGCCACCAGTGGAGAGGACACCGGGGAGCTGTTTTTT.

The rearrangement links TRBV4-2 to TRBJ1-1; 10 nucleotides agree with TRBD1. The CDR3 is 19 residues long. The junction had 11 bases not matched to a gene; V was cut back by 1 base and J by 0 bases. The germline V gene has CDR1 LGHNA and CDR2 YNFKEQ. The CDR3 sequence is CASSQGGGGTGVMNTEAFF. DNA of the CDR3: TGTGCCAGCAGCCAAGGGGGGGGAGGGACAGGGGTCATGAACACTGAAGCTTTCTTT.

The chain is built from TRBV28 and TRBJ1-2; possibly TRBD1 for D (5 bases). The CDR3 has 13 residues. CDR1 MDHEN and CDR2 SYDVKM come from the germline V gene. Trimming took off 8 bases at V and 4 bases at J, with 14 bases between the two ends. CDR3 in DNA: TGTGCCAGCGTCGGAGGGGCGGGCTATGGCTACACCTTC. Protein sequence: CASVGGAGYGYTF.

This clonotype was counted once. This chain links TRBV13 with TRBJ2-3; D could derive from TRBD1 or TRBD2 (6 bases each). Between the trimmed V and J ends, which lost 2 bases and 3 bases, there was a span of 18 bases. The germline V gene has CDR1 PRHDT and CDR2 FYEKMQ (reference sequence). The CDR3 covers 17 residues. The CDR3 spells CASSLRGDGGRTDTQYF. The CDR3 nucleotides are TGTGCCAGCAGCTTAAGGGGAGACGGGGGCCGGACAGATACGCAGTATTTT.

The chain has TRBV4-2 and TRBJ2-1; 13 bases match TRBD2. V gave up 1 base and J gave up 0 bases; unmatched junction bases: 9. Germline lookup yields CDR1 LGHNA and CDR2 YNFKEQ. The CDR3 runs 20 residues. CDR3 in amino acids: CASSQVQGLAGILSYNEQFF. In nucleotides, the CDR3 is TGTGCCAGCAGCCAAGTACAGGGACTAGCGGGGATACTCTCCTACAATGAGCAGTTCTTC.

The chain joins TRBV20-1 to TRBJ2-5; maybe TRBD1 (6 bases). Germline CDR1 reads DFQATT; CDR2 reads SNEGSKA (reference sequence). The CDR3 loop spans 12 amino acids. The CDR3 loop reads CRAQDSQETQYF. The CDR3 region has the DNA TGCAGGGCCCAGGACAGTCAAGAGACCCAGTACTTC.

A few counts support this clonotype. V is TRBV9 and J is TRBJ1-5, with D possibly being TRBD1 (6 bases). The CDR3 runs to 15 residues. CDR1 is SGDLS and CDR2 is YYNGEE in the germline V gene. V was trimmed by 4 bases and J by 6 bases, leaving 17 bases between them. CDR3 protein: CASSPWPGAGQPQHF. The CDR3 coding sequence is TGTGCCAGCAGCCCCTGGCCGGGGGCGGGTCAGCCCCAGCATTTT.

The CDR3 sequence is CSASPRGGAYNEQFF. The CDR3 DNA reads TGCAGTGCTAGTCCGCGCGGGGGGGCCTACAATGAGCAGTTCTTC. The V and J genes are TRBV20-1 and TRBJ2-1; 9 bases are shared with TRBD2. Germline CDR1 is DFQATT and CDR2 is SNEGSKA (reference sequence). V lost 3 bases, J lost 2 bases, and 5 bases stayed unmatched. This CDR3 has 15 residues.

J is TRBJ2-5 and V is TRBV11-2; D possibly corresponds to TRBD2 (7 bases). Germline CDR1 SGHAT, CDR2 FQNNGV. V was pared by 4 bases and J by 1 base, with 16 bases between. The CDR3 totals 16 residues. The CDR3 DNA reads TGTGCCAGCAGCTATCAATATCGGGGGGCCCAAGAGACCCAGTACTTC. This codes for CASSYQYRGAQETQYF.

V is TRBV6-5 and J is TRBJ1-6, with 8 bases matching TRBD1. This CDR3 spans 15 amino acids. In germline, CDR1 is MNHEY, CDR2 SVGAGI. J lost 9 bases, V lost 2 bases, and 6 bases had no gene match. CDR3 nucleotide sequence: TGTGCCAGCAGTTACGCCGGGACAGGATTTTCACCCCTCCACTTT. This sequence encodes CASSYAGTGFSPLHF.

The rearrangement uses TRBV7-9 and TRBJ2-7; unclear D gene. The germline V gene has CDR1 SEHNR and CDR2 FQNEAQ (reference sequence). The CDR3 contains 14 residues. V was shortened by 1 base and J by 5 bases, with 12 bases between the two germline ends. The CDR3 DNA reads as TGTGCCAGCAGCTTAGTAGAGTCAACCCACGAGCAGTACTTC. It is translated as CASSLVESTHEQYF.

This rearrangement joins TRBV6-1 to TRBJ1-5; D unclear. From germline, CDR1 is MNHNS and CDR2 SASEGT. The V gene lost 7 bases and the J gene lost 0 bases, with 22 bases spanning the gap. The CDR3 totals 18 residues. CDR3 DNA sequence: TGTGCCAGCATTGGTCCGCAACGAGTCCGGTATAGCAATCAGCCCCAGCATTTT. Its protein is CASIGPQRVRYSNQPQHF.

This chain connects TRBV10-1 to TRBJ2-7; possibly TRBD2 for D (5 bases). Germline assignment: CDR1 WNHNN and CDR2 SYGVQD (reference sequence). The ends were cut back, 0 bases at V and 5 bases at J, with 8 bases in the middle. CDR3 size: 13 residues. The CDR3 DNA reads TGCGCCAGCAGTGAGTCGGGGAGCCACGAGCAGTACTTC. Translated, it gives CASSESGSHEQYF.

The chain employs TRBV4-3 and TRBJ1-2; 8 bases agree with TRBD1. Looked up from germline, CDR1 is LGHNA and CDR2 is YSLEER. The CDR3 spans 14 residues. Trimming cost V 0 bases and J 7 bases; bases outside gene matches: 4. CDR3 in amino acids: CASSQDDRGCGYTF. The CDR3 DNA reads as TGCGCCAGCAGCCAAGATGACAGGGGATGTGGCTACACCTTC.

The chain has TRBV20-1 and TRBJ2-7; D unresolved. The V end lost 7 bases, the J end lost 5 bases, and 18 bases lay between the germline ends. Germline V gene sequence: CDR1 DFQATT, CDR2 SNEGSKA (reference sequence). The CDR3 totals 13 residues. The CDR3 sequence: CSVRRPESDEQYF. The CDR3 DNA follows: TGCAGTGTAAGGCGCCCCGAGTCCGACGAGCAGTACTTC.

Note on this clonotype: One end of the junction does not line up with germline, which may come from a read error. The CDR3 DNA sequence: TGTGCCAGCAGTTTAGCGGGAGAGTCAGATGCGCAGTATTTT. Translating it yields CASSLAGESDAQYF. This chain connects TRBV12-3 or TRBV12-4 to TRBJ2-3; D is perhaps TRBD2 (5 bases). The length of the CDR3 is 14 residues.

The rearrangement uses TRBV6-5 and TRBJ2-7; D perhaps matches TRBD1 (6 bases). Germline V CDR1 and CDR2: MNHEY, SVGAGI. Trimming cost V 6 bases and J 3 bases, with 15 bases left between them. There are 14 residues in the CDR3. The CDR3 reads CASSQGIESYEQYF. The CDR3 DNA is TGTGCCAGCAGCCAGGGGATCGAGAGCTACGAGCAGTACTTC.

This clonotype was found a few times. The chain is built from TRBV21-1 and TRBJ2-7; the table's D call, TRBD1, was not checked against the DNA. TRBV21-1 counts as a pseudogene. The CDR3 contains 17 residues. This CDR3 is CASTGQGASLFHYEQYF. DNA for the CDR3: TGTGCCAGCACCGGACAGGGGGCGTCCCTCTTCCACTACGAGCAGTACTTC.

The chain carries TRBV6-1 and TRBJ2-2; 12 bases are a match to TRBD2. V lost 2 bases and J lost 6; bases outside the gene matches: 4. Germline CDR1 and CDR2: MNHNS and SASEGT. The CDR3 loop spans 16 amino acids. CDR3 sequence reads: CASSERLAGGPGELFF. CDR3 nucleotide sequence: TGTGCCAGCAGTGAACGGCTAGCGGGGGGGCCCGGGGAGCTGTTTTTT.

CDR3 coding DNA: TGTGCCAGCAGCCCTAGGGGGGCTAAACCGTACCAAGAGACCCAGTACTTC. Translated: CASSPRGAKPYQETQYF. The chain joins TRBV6-1 to TRBJ2-5; either TRBD1 or TRBD2 may supply D (6 bases each). Trimming removed 6 bases from V and 0 bases from J, with 20 bases in between. CDR3 length equals 17 residues. Germline CDR1 and CDR2: MNHNS and SASEGT.

The CDR3 reads CSVGRTGGVDEQYF. CDR3 coding DNA: TGCAGCGTTGGCCGGACAGGGGGGGTCGACGAGCAGTACTTC. This rearrangement joins TRBV29-1 to TRBJ2-7; TRBD1 aligns across 10 bases. Germline CDR1 and CDR2: SQVTM and ANQGSEA. This CDR3 is 14 amino acids long. J gave up 5 bases and V 4 bases, and 8 bases lay outside the gene matches.

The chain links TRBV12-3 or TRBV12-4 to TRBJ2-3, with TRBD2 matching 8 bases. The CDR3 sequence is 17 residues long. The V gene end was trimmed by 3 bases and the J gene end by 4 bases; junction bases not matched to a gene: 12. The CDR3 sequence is CASSFPKRESIPDTQYF. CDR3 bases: TGTGCCAGCAGTTTTCCAAAGCGGGAGTCCATTCCAGATACGCAGTATTTT.

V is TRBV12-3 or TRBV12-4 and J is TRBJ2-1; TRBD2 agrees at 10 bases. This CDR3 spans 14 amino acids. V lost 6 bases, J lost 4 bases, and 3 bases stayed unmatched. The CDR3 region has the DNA TGTGCCAGCAGGGTAGCGGGAGGATACAATGAGCAGTTCTTC. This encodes CASRVAGGYNEQFF.

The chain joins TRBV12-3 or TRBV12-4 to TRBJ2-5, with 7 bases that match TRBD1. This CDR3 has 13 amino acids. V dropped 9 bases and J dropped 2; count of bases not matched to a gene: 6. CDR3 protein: CARTRDSQETQYF. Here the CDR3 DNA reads TGTGCCAGGACAAGGGACAGTCAAGAGACCCAGTACTTC.

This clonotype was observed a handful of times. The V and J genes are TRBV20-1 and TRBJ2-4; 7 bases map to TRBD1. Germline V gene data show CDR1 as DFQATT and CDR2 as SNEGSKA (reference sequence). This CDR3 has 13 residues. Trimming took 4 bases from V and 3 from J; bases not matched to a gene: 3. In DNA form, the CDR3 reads TGCAGTGCTACCGGACAGGTCAAAAACATTCAGTACTTC. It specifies CSATGQVKNIQYF.

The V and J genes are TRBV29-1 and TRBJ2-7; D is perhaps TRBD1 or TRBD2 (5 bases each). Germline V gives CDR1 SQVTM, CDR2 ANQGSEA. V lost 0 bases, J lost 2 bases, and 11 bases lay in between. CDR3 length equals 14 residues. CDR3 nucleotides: TGCAGCGTTGAAGAGCCGGGACCAACCTACGAGCAGTACTTC. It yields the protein CSVEEPGPTYEQYF.

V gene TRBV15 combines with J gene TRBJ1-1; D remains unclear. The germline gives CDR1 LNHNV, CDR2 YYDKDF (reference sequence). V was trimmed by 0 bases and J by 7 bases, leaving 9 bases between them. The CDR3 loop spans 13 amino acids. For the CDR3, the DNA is TGTGCCACCAGCAGAGACGCAGGAGATGAAGCTTTCTTT. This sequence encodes CATSRDAGDEAFF.